This T cell receptor beta chain derives from a study of cytomegalovirus exposure and HLA in healthy donors (TCRdb year 2017). About the study as a whole: According to an earlier analysis of 550 to 750 of the donors, roughly 180 million T cells yielded some 110 million unique TCR beta sequences and approximately 300 Gb of sequence data. Approximately 310 gigabases of sequencing data and around 85 million unique TCR sequences made up an early release that covered 500 to 700 HLA-typed donors. Of the roughly 400 genotyped donors, 81% were placed in the genetic ancestry cluster associated with self-reported Caucasian donors. The study aimed to test whether signatures of past pathogen exposure could be identified by cataloging public T cell receptors. Using immunosequencing, the study profiled T cell repertoires from 500 to 800 subjects and related those repertoires to cytomegalovirus serostatus. In addition to the first cohort of about 650 subjects, a separate validation cohort of around 110 different subjects was used. High-throughput TCR immunosequencing, statistical association of individual TCRs with disease status, and machine learning were combined to predict cytomegalovirus infection status. To study patterns of TCR occurrence, a later analysis re-analyzed previously published TCR beta repertoires from 666 donors and added high-resolution HLA genotyping. In the later analysis, no new phenotypic data were used to find candidate immune exposures; instead, reliance was placed on TCR beta sequences and their occurrence across donors. In an earlier analysis of roughly 540 of the donors, high-throughput TCR beta sequencing was used to judge whether each TCR beta V gene segment behaved as functional or pseudogenic. Alongside the repertoire data, information on donor age, sex, ethnicity and CMV serostatus was compiled. In a later genetic analysis, genome-wide SNP genotypes for about three fifths of the roughly 670 donors were used, and that subset was treated as a discovery cohort. All discovery cohort repertoires had been generated on a single sequencing platform. HLA typing included class I and class II loci at four-digit resolution. Typing coverage differed by locus: A, B, C, DRB1 and DQB1 were typed in roughly 620-630 donors, DQA1 in about 550, DPA1 in 600 to 610, and DPB1 in 400 to 480. Roughly 5 DR-DQ haplotypes were handled as single units for association and clustering, since linkage in the cohort was strong. Across roughly 420 genotyped donors of the cohort, an average of approximately 240,000 unique TCR beta nucleotide sequences per donor were sequenced, and 15% to 20% of those sequences were non-productive. The paper's findings and limits, for the study overall: The sequencing pipeline was judged likely to have produced a cluster of highly shared sequence variants as a technical artifact. Presence/absence analyses assumed roughly uniform sequencing depth across donors, an assumption that may not hold. A total of some 180 TCR beta chains were listed by the study as associated with cytomegalovirus. In vitro tests confirmed that a few of the cytomegalovirus-associated TCR beta chains recognize cytomegalovirus antigens. A further reported finding was that TCR beta sequences accurately predicted the HLA-A and HLA-B alleles for most subjects in the first cohort. In a later analysis, 16,951 TCR beta sequences were associated with specific HLA alleles at a false discovery rate of 0.05. Most TCR sequences were observed very rarely across donors, whereas some public TCRs were present in many individuals. In a later analysis, several top co-occurrence clusters were reported to appear linked to parvovirus B19, influenza, CMV and Epstein-Barr virus. Correlated functional status among segregating V segments might be attributable to linkage disequilibrium, but an unknown experimental factor could not be ruled out. The classifier was reported to diagnose cytomegalovirus status with high specificity and sensitivity in both the original and validation cohorts. In a later analysis, HLA-associated TCR beta chains showed more clonal expansion and lower generation probabilities than non-associated chains that were equally common. Some IMGT-functional V segments, including TRBV6-2 and TRBV6-3, could not be distinguished by the 87-base-pair reads and were therefore excluded. This cohort had only TCR beta chains sequenced, and the lack of alpha or paired-chain data limited which features could be detected. The earlier analysis of about 600 of the donors excluded some 15 rarely observed V segments, including chromosome 9 orphons, because counts were too low. In a later genetic analysis, a missense DCLRE1C variant was associated with V-gene and J-gene trimming of TCR beta chains, and the association was replicated in an independent cohort. In a later analysis, TCR association rates were found to vary across HLA loci, with the most associated TCRs seen for DRB1 alleles and the fewest for HLA-C alleles. A later genetic analysis reported fewer N-insertions in productive TCRs among donors in an Asian-associated ancestry cluster than the roughly 690-donor mean. According to a later analysis, most CMV-associated TCR beta chains appeared to be HLA-restricted, and the HLA associations seemed to be driven largely by CMV exposure. In an earlier analysis of more than 450 of the donors, most TCR beta V segments were observed in productive rearrangements about 90% or about 30% of the time, broadly matching IMGT annotations. When HLA alleles, especially DR and DQ, strongly co-occurred, attributing TCR associations to individual alleles was difficult. Because HLA typing was missing for some donors at each locus, association tests included only the typed subset. The authors suggested that the approach could potentially be generalized to other disease states and immunological phenotypes. Immune exposure information for the cohort was limited to CMV serostatus.

This clone has a single count. The target of this receptor is not known. Per-nucleotide qualities are absent, and no much larger clonotype sits a single base away. Spanning cysteine to phenylalanine, the CDR3 consists of 12 amino acids. Just the 36-base CDR3 DNA is kept, in frame starting at base 1. V was cut back by 6 bases and J by 4 bases, leaving a gap of 9 bases between them. CDR1 is given as MNHEY and CDR2 as SMNVEV, both from the germline V gene (reference sequence). Library preparation was by the immunoSEQ multiplex PCR assay. A mixture of 60 forward primers for TCR Vbeta segments and 13 reverse primers for TCR Jbeta segments was used in the multiplex PCR. A multiplex PCR assay on genomic DNA amplified the CDR3 region of rearranged TCR beta genes. The amplified TCR beta libraries were sequenced on the Illumina HiSeq System as 87-base-pair reads. In the authors' own workflow: In a later analysis, about 80 million unique TCR beta chains were counted across the 666 repertoires, and roughly 11 million of these chains were shared by at least two donors. A nearest-neighbor algorithm error-corrected the raw reads and collapsed the reads into unique sequences, merging closely related sequences to remove PCR and sequencing errors. V, D and J gene segments were assigned by aligning CDR3 sequences to IMGT reference sequences. For a sequence to be retained, a match of at least six nucleotides was required to both a V gene segment and a J gene segment. A rearrangement was called productive if the CDR3 had no stop codons and remained in frame with V and J, and every other rearrangement was called non-productive. Following IMGT convention, CDR3 was defined as the stretch from the second conserved V-encoded cysteine up to the conserved J-encoded phenylalanine. In an earlier analysis of more than 550 of the donors, sequences lacking an unambiguous match to a single V gene segment were excluded. In an earlier analysis of 587 of the donors, a V segment was called functional when productive rearrangements were above 56.7%, and segregating when the standard deviation between donors exceeded 5%. A statistical classification framework was built for diagnosing cytomegalovirus status from the catalog of TCR beta chain sequences. In a later analysis, V and J genes were assigned by comparing TCR nucleotide sequences against IMGT/GENE-DB human TR gene sequences. Using the TCRdist pipeline, a later analysis assigned CDR3 sequences along with most-parsimonious VDJ recombination scenarios. In a later analysis, each TCR beta chain was defined by its CDR3 amino acid sequence together with its V-gene family, and reads without a unique V-gene family were excluded. As a way to deal with suspected cross-contamination and a sequencing artifact, a later analysis dropped 640 or so nucleotide sequences that were highly shared and had low generation probability. In a later analysis, a clonal expansion index was calculated for each public chain from normalized within-repertoire ranks of inferred template counts. In a later analysis, generation probabilities were computed using a VDJ recombination model fitted to out-of-frame rearrangements, and the results were checked against IGoR. In a later analysis, hypergeometric tests were used to score TCR-TCR, TCR-HLA and TCR-CMV co-occurrence, with a repertoire-size bias correction applied to TCR pairs. In a later analysis, false discovery rates were estimated by permuting HLA or CMV assignments 20 times. In a later analysis, co-occurring TCRs were grouped using DBSCAN, with TCRdist sequence similarity added in when clustering inside HLA-allele-positive subsets. Co-occurrence clustering excluded repertoires with fewer than 30,000 or more than 120,000 public chains, plus five with anomalous nucleotide sharing. TCRdb took over this immuneACCESS table, retaining in-frame rearrangements with V and J assigned. Such tables are incomplete; in checked studies, under half of the missing clones stem from an unresolved V gene, and the remainder is unexplained. V, J and clone size are those of that table, while D and trimming were read from the DNA. The sample includes about 130,000 clones, with less than 90% observed a single time. 15% to 20% of the sample belongs to the ten largest clones.

The cohort comprised some 700 healthy bone marrow donors. Cohort members were all nominally healthy when sampled, although unrecorded immune exposures were likely present. The donor was CMV seropositive and was included in the group of around 300 seropositive cohort members. Every donor gave a peripheral blood sample, and the peripheral blood mononuclear cells from that sample were used for TCR beta sequencing. Genomic DNA was extracted from the blood cell samples with the Qiagen DNeasy Blood Extraction Kit. The specimen was PBMCs. The sequence is built from TRBV27 and TRBJ1-1; D gene: possibly TRBD1, on 6 matching bases. This TCR derives from a man aged 18 to 29 in good health and CMV-seropositive. CDR3 reads: CASRRGGTEAFF. The DNA is TGTGCCAGCAGGAGGGGGGGCACTGAAGCTTTCTTT.